The present entry profiles one TCR beta chain with its context. This entry belongs to a study of blood T cell repertoires in COVID-19. Study-level information: Spain, Italy and the United States supplied samples that represented acute and convalescent COVID-19. PBMCs, B-cell-depleted T cells, or T cells were the source of the cDNA or gDNA that made up the material.

Authors' processing steps: The assay estimated nucleated cells by amplifying reference gene primers. Some clones are missing from TCRdb's copy, which holds only in-frame ones; the method was immunoSEQ multiplex PCR. V, J and clone size were drawn from that table, and D and trimming were deduced from the DNA. Here the sample spans a few hundred thousand clones, about 91% being singletons. Material for sequencing was peripheral blood. This sequence originates from a woman in her 30s who had recovered from COVID-19.

The CDR3 sequence is CASRTRTGGWGNTIYF. The DNA for the CDR3 is TGTGCCAGCCGGACGAGGACAGGGGGCTGGGGAAACACCATATATTTT. This chain uses TRBV2 with TRBJ1-3, with 11 bases that match TRBD1. Trimming at V came to 8 bases and at J to 4 bases, leaving 10 bases not matched to a gene. Germline V gene sequence: CDR1 SNHLY, CDR2 FYNNEI. The CDR3 contains 16 residues.